This entry describes one T cell receptor beta chain. Its target is unknown. The sample originates from a study of blood T cells in healthy people across ages. Study-level results: Age brought a roughly linear fall in TCR beta diversity measured per million T cells.

CDR1 SQVTM and CDR2 ANQGSEA come from the germline V gene. With 5 bases removed from V and 3 bases from J, the gap between germline ends came to 8 bases. The CDR3 consists of 11 residues. Together with a sample-barcoded 5' primer, a J-beta primer mix was included in a second PCR lasting about 6 to 11 cycles. TCRdb itself ran the 5' RACE reads through MiXCR, one entry per CDR3 protein. The sample carries roughly 1,000,000 distinct CDR3 sequences, roughly 24% recorded once. The data also belong to a second study, concerning T cells of mothers and their children.

The sequence derives from a girl between 2 and 10 years old in good health. Sequencing was done on a sample of blood. The chain couples TRBV29-1 to TRBJ2-7; D might be TRBD2 (6 bases). The CDR3 protein is CSVSGLYEQYF. CDR3 in DNA: TGCAGCGTTAGCGGGCTCTACGAGCAGTACTTC.